A single sample is the source of the 2 T cell receptor beta chains below, sequenced in a study of identical twins. MiXCR was run by TCRdb on the 5' RACE reads, yielding one entry per CDR3 protein. This table holds 1.5 million to 2 million distinct CDR3 sequences, about 31% found once. Sequenced: cord blood. These TCRs come from a newborn girl in good health.

This clonotype has a count of ten or more. The V call is TRBV5-1, the J call TRBJ2-1, with 8 bases matching TRBD2. Looked up from germline, CDR1 is SGHRS and CDR2 is YFSETQ. V lost 0 bases and J lost 5; bases outside the gene matches: 1. The CDR3 is 14 residues long. CDR3 coding DNA: TGCGCCAGCAGCTTGGTAGCGGGGAACAATGAGCAGTTCTTC. Amino acids: CASSLVAGNNEQFF.

Only a few counts were recorded for this clonotype. CDR3 sequence (DNA): TGTGCCAGCAGTTTATCCGGGACAGGGGGCCGGTACAATGAGCAGTTCTTC. It encodes CASSLSGTGGRYNEQFF. The chain has TRBV28 and TRBJ2-1, with TRBD1 matching 12 bases. The CDR3 contains 17 residues. The trim removed 1 base at V and 4 bases at J, leaving 5 bases unmatched. The germline V gene has CDR1 MDHEN and CDR2 SYDVKM. Full variable domain (rest looked up from reference TRBV28 and TRBJ2-1): DVKVTQSSRYLVKRTGEKVFLECVQDMDHENMFWYRQDPGLGLRLIYFSYDVKMKEKGDIPEGYSVSREKKERFSLILESASTNQTSMYLCASSLSGTGGRYNEQFFGPGTRLTVL.